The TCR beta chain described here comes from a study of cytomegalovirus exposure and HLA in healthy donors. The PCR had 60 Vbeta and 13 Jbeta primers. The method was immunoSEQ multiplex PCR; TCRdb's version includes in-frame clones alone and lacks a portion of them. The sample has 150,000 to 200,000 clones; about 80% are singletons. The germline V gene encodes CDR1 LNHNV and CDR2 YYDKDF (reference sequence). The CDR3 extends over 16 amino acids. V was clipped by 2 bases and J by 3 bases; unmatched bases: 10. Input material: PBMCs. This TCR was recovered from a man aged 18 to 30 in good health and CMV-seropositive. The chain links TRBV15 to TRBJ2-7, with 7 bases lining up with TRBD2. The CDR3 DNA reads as TGTGCCACCAGCAGACCCGTGGCTAGCGGTGACTACGAGCAGTACTTC. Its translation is CATSRPVASGDYEQYF.